This TCR beta chain was sequenced in a study of blood T cells in healthy people across ages. Primers used in a second PCR of roughly 6 to 11 cycles were a sample-barcoded 5' primer and a J-beta primer mix. From the 5' RACE reads, TCRdb called clonotypes with MiXCR, one entry per CDR3 protein. The sample lists 550,000 to 600,000 distinct CDR3 sequences, roughly a quarter occurring once. This clonotype was seen only a few times. This sequence was found in a woman in her 70s in good health. Material: blood.

Written as DNA, the CDR3 is TGCGCCAGCAGTCCGGGACATTTGAACGGTGAGCAGTTCTTC. It encodes CASSPGHLNGEQFF. This chain uses TRBV5-1 with TRBJ2-5, with a weak D call TRBD1 (6 bases). Matching the DNA end better, TRBJ2-1 makes the J call doubtful. Per germline, CDR1 SGHRS and CDR2 YFSETQ. This CDR3 contains 14 residues.